The T cell receptor beta chain under discussion was sequenced for a study of blood T cell repertoires in COVID-19. Trimming cost V 6 bases and J 5 bases, with 14 bases left between them. Germline V gene sequence: CDR1 SGHVS, CDR2 FQNEAQ. The CDR3 length is 14 residues. This clone was recorded once. Data came from immunoSEQ multiplex PCR; TCRdb stores just in-frame clones and leaves some out. Of around 200,000 clones listed, approximately 84% are singletons. The receptor's source is a man at least 80 years old with acute or convalescent COVID-19. The chain combines TRBV7-8 with TRBJ2-1, with a possible D match to TRBD1 (6 bases). The material sequenced was peripheral blood. CDR3: CASSETGLNNEQFF. For the CDR3, the DNA is TGTGCCAGCAGTGAGACAGGTCTGAACAATGAGCAGTTCTTC.